A selection of T cell receptor beta chains follows, all from one sample in a study of molecular identifiers for immune sequencing clone quantification. TCRdb ran MiXCR on the PCR reads and lists one entry per CDR3 protein. The table lists some 94,000 distinct CDR3 sequences, about 23% of them singletons. Sequencing was carried out using naive CD8+ T cells from blood, with Jurkat cell RNA spiked in. These receptors were collected from a human donor in good health. Some libraries in this study had Jurkat cell RNA spiked in. The CDR3 runs from the conserved cysteine through the conserved F or W. The D gene is left open where the match is weak. Size values are once, few and many counts, or a class for expanded clones, and some rows have none.

D gene	clone size	V gene	J gene	CDR3 protein	CDR3 DNA
-	-	TRBV7-9	TRBJ2-1	CASRSPSGIEQFF	TGTGCCAGCAGGTCTCCCTCAGGGATAGAGCAGTTCTTC
-	-	TRBV6-5	TRBJ1-6	CASSLGGVNSPLHF	TGTGCCAGCAGCCTGGGAGGGGTGAATTCACCCCTCCACTTT
TRBD1	-	TRBV4-1	TRBJ2-7	CASSQSGQTYEQYF	TGCGCCAGCAGCCAATCGGGACAGACTTACGAGCAGTACTTC
-	many	TRBV27	TRBJ1-2	CASSYAWGYGYTF	TGTGCCAGCAGTTACGCGTGGGGCTATGGCTACACCTTC
-	-	TRBV4-3	TRBJ2-7	CASSQDGSWGYEQYF	TGCGCCAGCAGCCAAGATGGGTCCTGGGGCTACGAGCAGTACTTT
-	-	TRBV5-6	TRBJ1-1	CASSLVGSGNTEAFF	TGTGCCAGCAGCTTGGTGGGGTCGGGGAACACTGAAGCTTTCTTT
TRBD2	many	TRBV4-1	TRBJ2-7	CASSPLGGTSYEQYF	TGCGCCAGCAGCCCTCTGGGCGGGACTAGCTACGAGCAGTACTTC
TRBD2	few	TRBV11-2	TRBJ2-5	CASSFQGLAGGRETQYF	TGTGCCAGCAGCTTTCAAGGACTAGCGGGGGGGCGAGAGACCCAGTACTTC
-	many	TRBV4-3	TRBJ1-1	CASSASTSTEAFF	TGCGCCAGCAGCGCCAGTACAAGCACTGAAGCTTTCTTT
TRBD2	few	TRBV5-1	TRBJ2-3	CASSLAPLAGGQKEDTQYF	TGCGCCAGCAGCTTGGCCCCCTTAGCGGGGGGGCAAAAGGAAGATACGCAGTATTTT
TRBD1	many	TRBV6-5	TRBJ2-7	CASSLSLGGGEQYF	TGTGCCAGCAGTTTATCTCTAGGGGGCGGCGAGCAGTACTTC
-	many	TRBV4-1	TRBJ2-5	CASSQDRLKETQYF	TGCGCCAGCAGCCAAGACCGACTAAAAGAGACCCAGTACTTC
TRBD1	few	TRBV27	TRBJ2-5	CASSLVQGAPETQYF	TGTGCCAGCAGTTTAGTACAGGGGGCGCCTGAGACCCAGTACTTC
-	few	TRBV29-1	TRBJ2-7	CSVAGRGSGSYEQYF	TGCAGCGTCGCTGGACGGGGTAGCGGATCCTACGAGCAGTACTTC
-	-	TRBV5-6	TRBJ2-5	CASSTAVETQYF	TGTGCCAGCAGCACAGCCGTGGAGACCCAGTACTTC
TRBD1	many	TRBV2	TRBJ2-7	CASRPTGVGSYEQYF	TGTGCCAGCAGACCTACAGGGGTTGGATCCTACGAGCAGTACTTC
TRBD1	few	TRBV30	TRBJ1-2	CAWIPRDSYGYTF	TGTGCCTGGATACCCCGGGACAGCTATGGCTACACCTTC
-	few	TRBV29-1	TRBJ1-1	CSVEGALGGTEAFF	TGCAGCGTTGAAGGGGCGCTAGGAGGGACTGAAGCTTTCTTT
TRBD2	-	TRBV19	TRBJ2-1	CASSGSGGSYSEQFF	TGTGCCAGTAGTGGGAGCGGGGGCTCCTACAGTGAGCAGTTCTTC